Listed below are T cell receptor beta chains from one sample, sequenced in a study of control samples from healthy donors and cancer patients. Data came from immunoSEQ multiplex PCR; TCRdb stores just in-frame clones and leaves some out. The table has over 150,000 clones, 94% seen once. The sequencing sample was made of PBMCs. These receptor sequences come from a man between 60 and 70 years old with colorectal cancer. Both conserved end residues are part of each CDR3. The order of the fields is J gene, CDR3 length, clone size, D gene, V gene, CDR3 DNA, CDR3 protein. D genes are given only for firm matches. Only some rows state a clone size, as once, few, many or a class for expanded clones.

TRBJ1-5 18 . TRBD1 TRBV5-8 TGTGCCAGCAGCCCCGGGACAGGGGGCTCAATTGGCAATCAGCCCCAGCATTTT CASSPGTGGSIGNQPQHF
TRBJ2-5 14 . . TRBV5-4 TGTGCCAGCAGCTTGAAAGGAACTCAAGAGACCCAGTACTTC CASSLKGTQETQYF
TRBJ2-7 15 . . TRBV27 TGTGCCAGCAGTTTACCCACAGGGCGTACGAGCGAGCAGTACTTC CASSLPTGRTSEQYF
TRBJ1-1 11 . . TRBV3-1/TRBV3-2 TGTGCCAGCAGCAGTGCCAGCCAAGCTTTCTTT CASSSASQAFF
TRBJ2-3 19 . . TRBV12-2 TGTGCAAGTCGCTTAGTCCGGGGTGGGGCAGCCGGGCCCACAGATACGCAGTATTTT CASRLVRGGAAGPTDTQYF
TRBJ2-5 15 . . TRBV5-1 TGCGCCAGCAGCTTGGAGACTGTCCGTAGGGAGACCCAGTACTTC CASSLETVRRETQYF
TRBJ2-3 15 . . TRBV5-6 TGTGCCAGCAGCTTGGGGGGTCGGAGGACAGATACGCAGTATTTT CASSLGGRRTDTQYF
TRBJ1-2 17 . TRBD1 TRBV11-2 TGTGCCAGCAGTCTAACCTACACACAGGGGGCTAACTATGGCTACACCTTC CASSLTYTQGANYGYTF
TRBJ2-5 14 . . TRBV27 TGTGCCAGCAGTTTATACGGGGGAATCGAGACCCAGTACTTC CASSLYGGIETQYF
TRBJ2-7 12 . TRBD1 TRBV6-5 TGTGCCAGCAGGGCAGGGGGATACGAGCAGTACTTC CASRAGGYEQYF
TRBJ2-7 13 . . TRBV18 TGTGCCAGCTCACCAAGCGGTGCTGTGGAGCAGTACTTC CASSPSGAVEQYF
TRBJ2-1 17 . TRBD2 TRBV5-1 TGCGCCAGCAGCAGACTAGCGGGGGTCAGCTCCTACAATGAGCAGTTCTTC CASSRLAGVSSYNEQFF
TRBJ2-2 12 . . TRBV24-1 TGTGCCACCTCAAATTTGCCCGGGGAGCTGTTTTTT CATSNLPGELFF
TRBJ1-2 13 . . TRBV11-2 TGTGCCAGCAGCCAACTTAGAGTATATGGCTACACCTTC CASSQLRVYGYTF
TRBJ2-7 16 . TRBD2 TRBV4-2 TGTGCCAGCAGCCTCAGAAGGACTAGCGGGGCGTACGAGCAGTACTTC CASSLRRTSGAYEQYF
TRBJ2-7 11 . . TRBV20-1 TGCAGTGCTAGGAGGGGTGGAGAGCAGTACTTC CSARRGGEQYF
TRBJ2-2 16 . . TRBV24-1 TGTGCCACCAGTGTAACCGTACCCCTCGCCTCCGGGGAGCTGTTTTTT CATSVTVPLASGELFF
TRBJ2-5 15 . . TRBV27 TGTGCCAGCAGTTTATCGTCGGCAGGGCTAGAGACCCAGTACTTC CASSLSSAGLETQYF
TRBJ2-7 15 . . TRBV4-3 TGCGCCAGCAGCCAATCGTGGTTCCTCTCCTACGAGCAGTACTTC CASSQSWFLSYEQYF
TRBJ2-5 15 . . TRBV7-2 TGTGCCAGCAGCTTAGAATATCTTTTCCAAGAGACCCAGTACTTC CASSLEYLFQETQYF
TRBJ1-1 14 . . TRBV3-1/TRBV3-2 TGTGCCAGCAGCCAAGGATTAATGAACACTGAAGCTTTCTTT CASSQGLMNTEAFF
TRBJ1-2 16 few . TRBV15 TGTGCCACCAGCCCACCTCCAGGACGGGGGAGATATGGCTACACCTTC CATSPPPGRGRYGYTF
TRBJ1-1 14 . . TRBV15 TGTGCCACCAGCAGAGTGGGAGGGACCCCTGAAGCTTTCTTT CATSRVGGTPEAFF
TRBJ2-7 14 once . TRBV6-2/TRBV6-3 TGTGCCAGCAGTTACCGGCCGCTCTCCTACGAGCAGTACTTC CASSYRPLSYEQYF
TRBJ2-6 15 . . TRBV7-2 TGTGCCAGCAGCCTCGACAGCTCTGGGGCCAACGTCCTGACTTTC CASSLDSSGANVLTF
TRBJ1-5 15 once . TRBV27 TGTGCCAGCAGAAACCGGGCCCTTATTAATGAGCCCCAGCATTTT CASRNRALINEPQHF
TRBJ1-3 17 . . TRBV6-1 TGTGCCAGCAGTGAAGAGGCGGTAGGATTTTTGGGAAACACCATATATTTT CASSEEAVGFLGNTIYF
TRBJ1-1 16 . . TRBV5-8 TGTGCCAGCAGCCCTTGGTCGGCAGGGGAGAACACTGAAGCTTTCTTT CASSPWSAGENTEAFF
TRBJ2-7 13 . . TRBV6-5 TGTGCCACCTACAGTCCGCCCTCCTACGAGCAGTACTTC CATYSPPSYEQYF
TRBJ1-5 14 . TRBD1 TRBV3-1/TRBV3-2 TGTGCCAGCTCCCCGGGACAGTTGTATCAGCCCCAGCATTTT CASSPGQLYQPQHF
TRBJ2-1 16 once TRBD2 TRBV7-2 TGTGCCAGCAGCTTAGAGGGCACTAGCGCCCACAATGAGCAGTTCTTC CASSLEGTSAHNEQFF
TRBJ1-1 14 . . TRBV27 TGTGCCAGCAGTTTATACGGCAGAGGCACTGAAGCTTTCTTT CASSLYGRGTEAFF
TRBJ1-1 13 . . TRBV19 TGTGGCAGTAGTACAAAAGGCCGGCAAGAAGCTTTCTTT CGSSTKGRQEAFF
TRBJ1-2 15 . TRBD1 TRBV4-3 TGCGCCAGCAGCCAAGCGGGACAGGGGAACTATGGCTACACCTTC CASSQAGQGNYGYTF
TRBJ2-3 17 . TRBD2 TRBV10-3 TGTGCCATCAGCTCCGGGACTAGCGGGGGGAGCACAGATACGCAGTATTTT CAISSGTSGGSTDTQYF
TRBJ2-1 13 . . TRBV10-2 TGCGCCAGCAGGCCGCGGGTAGTACGCGAGCAGTTCTTC CASRPRVVREQFF
TRBJ1-3 11 . . TRBV19 TGTGCCAGTAGGTCTGGAAACACCATATATTTT CASRSGNTIYF
TRBJ2-3 17 . TRBD2 TRBV2 TGTGCCAGCAGTGAAATGGGAAGCGGGGGAGGAACAGATACGCAGTATTTT CASSEMGSGGGTDTQYF
TRBJ1-5 15 . . TRBV30 TGTGCCTGGAGCATTGGACATGGTAGCAATCAGCCCCAGCATTTT CAWSIGHGSNQPQHF
TRBJ2-7 17 . TRBD2 TRBV5-1 TGCGCCAGCAGCCTGGGAGGGACTAGCGGGGGTATCTACGAGCAGTACTTC CASSLGGTSGGIYEQYF
TRBJ1-2 13 . . TRBV28 TGTGCCAGCAGCCGCCCCACAGGGTACGGCTACACCTTC CASSRPTGYGYTF
TRBJ2-5 15 . TRBD1 TRBV11-1 TGTGCCAGCAGCTTGAGCTCCGACAGGGGAATTACCCAGTACTTC CASSLSSDRGITQYF
TRBJ1-5 18 . . TRBV23-1 TGCGCCAGAAGTCTCTTGTACTCACAGAATTTTAGCAATCAGCCCCAGCATTTT CARSLLYSQNFSNQPQHF
TRBJ1-1 11 . . TRBV28 TGTGCCAGCAGTGTCATCACTGAAGCTTTCTTT CASSVITEAFF
TRBJ2-1 16 . . TRBV7-6 TGTGCCAGCAGCTTAAATTCCCACCAAGGGTACAATGAGCAGTTCTTC CASSLNSHQGYNEQFF
TRBJ2-7 15 . TRBD1 TRBV25-1 TGTGCCAGCAGTGATTACTCCGGGACAGGGGGCGACCAGTACTTC CASSDYSGTGGDQYF
TRBJ1-4 14 . . TRBV4-1 TGCGCCAGCAGCCAAGAGCAGGGTAGGGAAAAACTGTTTTTT CASSQEQGREKLFF
TRBJ2-7 15 . TRBD2 TRBV3-1/TRBV3-2 TGTGCCAGCAGCCAAGATCGCGGGGGGACCTACGAGCAGTATTTC CASSQDRGGTYEQYF
TRBJ1-1 14 . TRBD1 TRBV5-1 TGCGCCAGCAGCTTTGAGGGGGCTGGGACTGAAGCTTTCTTT CASSFEGAGTEAFF
TRBJ2-1 14 . TRBD1 TRBV2 TGTGCCACCTCCAGGGGGCTCTCCTACAATGAGCAGTTCTTC CATSRGLSYNEQFF
TRBJ2-7 13 . TRBD1 TRBV11-1 TGTGCCAGCAGCTCTGGACAGGGCTACGAGCAGTACTTC CASSSGQGYEQYF
TRBJ1-2 15 once TRBD1 TRBV6-5 TGTGCCAGCAGTCAAACTGACAGGGCTATCGATGGCTACACCTTC CASSQTDRAIDGYTF
TRBJ1-1 15 . . TRBV4-1 TGCGCCAGCAGCCAGGGCCGAGGGTCGGACACTGAAGCTTTCTTT CASSQGRGSDTEAFF
TRBJ1-1 14 . TRBD1 TRBV6-5 TGTGCCAGCAGTCTCTTGGGACAGGGGCCTGAAGCTTTCTTT CASSLLGQGPEAFF
TRBJ2-7 18 once TRBD1 TRBV7-9 TGTGCCAGCAGCGAACCCCGCGGGCCGGGACAGGGGGCCTACGAGCAGTACTTC CASSEPRGPGQGAYEQYF
TRBJ1-2 13 . TRBD1 TRBV5-8 TGTGCCAGCAGCTCGGACAGGGGTAGAGGCTACACCTTC CASSSDRGRGYTF
TRBJ2-4 13 . TRBD1 TRBV2 TGTGCCAGCAGTGAAGAGGGACAGGGGATTCAGTACTTC CASSEEGQGIQYF
TRBJ2-3 16 . TRBD1 TRBV7-9 TGTGCCAGCAGCCCGCCGGGACAGCCTAGCACAGATACGCAGTATTTT CASSPPGQPSTDTQYF
TRBJ1-2 15 . . TRBV6-6 TGTGCCAGCAGTTACCAGAGGGAGTCTGACTATGGCTACACCTTC CASSYQRESDYGYTF